The next 3 T cell receptor beta chains were all read from a single sample in a study of cytomegalovirus exposure and HLA in healthy donors. In the PCR, 60 Vbeta and 13 Jbeta primers were used. This table comes from immunoSEQ multiplex PCR, and its TCRdb copy is limited to in-frame clones, with some not included. The profile shows just under 95,000 clones, 81% of them singletons. Sample: PBMCs. The source of these receptors is a girl aged 2-10 years in good health and CMV-seropositive.

This chain links TRBV9 with TRBJ1-2; unclear D gene. The CDR3 is 14 residues long. The V end was cut by 0 bases, the J end by 4 bases, with 10 bases between. Germline assignment: CDR1 SGDLS and CDR2 YYNGEE. CDR3 sequence (DNA): TGTGCCAGCAGCGTAGTGGAGCACTCCTATGGCTACACCTTC. Amino acid sequence: CASSVVEHSYGYTF.

The DNA of the CDR3 is TGCGCCAGCAGCAGGGGGGACAGGGGAAGCGAGCAGTACTTC. Translation gives CASSRGDRGSEQYF. This chain joins TRBV5-1 and TRBJ2-7, with 10 bases matching TRBD1. J lost 6 bases, V lost 4 bases, and 7 bases had no gene match. The CDR3 is made up of 14 amino acids. Germline V CDR1 and CDR2: SGHRS, YFSETQ. The whole variable domain, filled in from reference TRBV5-1 and TRBJ2-7, reads KAGVTQTPRYLIKTRGQQVTLSCSPISGHRSVSWYQQTPGQGLQFLFEYFSETQRNKGNFPGRFSGRQFSNSRSEMNVSTLELGDSALYLCASSRGDRGSEQYFGPGTRLTVT.

V gene TRBV10-2 combines with J gene TRBJ1-5; D not resolved. V was shortened by 3 bases and J by 5 bases, with 8 bases between the two germline ends. Germline V gene sequence: CDR1 WSHSY, CDR2 SAAADI. The CDR3 spans 13 residues. CDR3 DNA sequence: TGCGCCAGCAGTGATACCCGGGATCAGCCCCAGCATTTT. This sequence encodes CASSDTRDQPQHF.